What follows describes a single TCR beta chain. Its antigen is still unknown. Across 18 months, stable Graves' hyperthyroidism was marked by no progression to ophthalmopathy. Newly diagnosed hyperthyroidism, duration under 2 months, in patients aged 18 to 65. PBMCs were derived from approximately 10 ml fresh peripheral blood. The entry originates in a study of T cells in Graves' hyperthyroidism and ophthalmopathy. Points from the study as a whole: Ophthalmopathy was told apart from stable hyperthyroidism by a 13 V-J model.

RNA transcripts yielded amplified TCR beta CDR3 regions. The HTBI primer set served for first-round RT-PCR of the TCR CDR3. TCRdb ran MiXCR on the multiplex PCR reads and lists one entry per CDR3 protein. This table has about 400,000 distinct CDR3 sequences, around 16% appearing once. The V and J ends lost 3 bases and 6 bases respectively, with 18 bases between them. The germline V gene encodes CDR1 LGHDT and CDR2 YNNKEL (reference sequence). The CDR3 totals 16 residues. The sample taken for sequencing was blood. The chain joins TRBV3-1 to TRBJ2-1; TRBD2 is a possible D gene (6 bases). This sequence originates from a woman in her late teens or twenties with Graves' hyperthyroidism. CDR3 sequence (DNA): TGTGCCAGCAGCCACCCAGCGAGGGGAGGCCCCAATGAGCAGTTCTTC. The encoded protein is CASSHPARGGPNEQFF.